Listed below are T cell receptor beta chains from one sample, sequenced in a study of metastatic and nonmetastatic thyroid tumors. Using MiXCR, TCRdb re-called clones from the PCR reads. The table records several thousand clones, under 3.5% of them present only once. What was sequenced was tumor tissue. The receptors come from a female donor with papillary thyroid cancer or a benign thyroid nodule (not recorded which). Some clones in this sample may be carry-over from other donors' samples. CDR3s include the opening cysteine and the closing phenylalanine or tryptophan. Fields, in order: D gene, V gene, J gene, clone size, CDR3 DNA, CDR3 protein. The D gene is left open where the match is weak. Clone size, where shown, is once, few, many, or a class for clones that have expanded.

d_gene: .; v_gene: TRBV6-2/TRBV6-3; j_gene: TRBJ1-1; abundance: medium-sized; CDR3nt: TGTGCCAGCAGTTTAACAGGGCTGAACACTGAAGCTTTCTTT; CDR3aa: CASSLTGLNTEAFF
d_gene: .; v_gene: TRBV29-1; j_gene: TRBJ2-3; abundance: many; CDR3nt: TGCAGCGTTGAAAGAGAGGGCACAGATACGCAGTATTTT; CDR3aa: CSVEREGTDTQYF
d_gene: .; v_gene: TRBV10-3; j_gene: TRBJ2-5; abundance: medium-sized; CDR3nt: TGTGCCATCAGTGAGTCGGGGGTGAGGGGGGACCGAGGGTCCCAGTACTTC; CDR3aa: CAISESGVRGDRGSQYF
d_gene: TRBD2; v_gene: TRBV12-3/TRBV12-4; j_gene: TRBJ2-1; abundance: many; CDR3nt: TGTGCCAGCAGGTTAGCGGGAGGGAAGAATGAGCAGTTCTTC; CDR3aa: CASRLAGGKNEQFF
d_gene: TRBD2; v_gene: TRBV11-3; j_gene: TRBJ2-5; abundance: many; CDR3nt: TGTGCCAGCAGCCCCGGACTAGCGGGGAACCAAGAGACCCAGTACTTC; CDR3aa: CASSPGLAGNQETQYF
d_gene: TRBD1; v_gene: TRBV19; j_gene: TRBJ1-5; abundance: medium-sized; CDR3nt: TGTGCCAGTACCAATCCACAGGGGGCGAATAGCAATCAGCCCCAGCATTTT; CDR3aa: CASTNPQGANSNQPQHF
d_gene: TRBD1; v_gene: TRBV20-1; j_gene: TRBJ2-7; abundance: many; CDR3nt: TGCAGTGCTAGAGGGACAGGAGCCTTCTACGAGCAGTACTTC; CDR3aa: CSARGTGAFYEQYF
d_gene: TRBD1; v_gene: TRBV11-2; j_gene: TRBJ1-2; abundance: medium-sized; CDR3nt: TGTGCCAGCAGGGTTTACAGGGGAGGCTACACCTTC; CDR3aa: CASRVYRGGYTF
d_gene: .; v_gene: TRBV18; j_gene: TRBJ1-6; abundance: many; CDR3nt: TGTGCCAGCTCACCACCCGGTGTTCGCGAGTATTCACCCCTCCACTTT; CDR3aa: CASSPPGVREYSPLHF
d_gene: .; v_gene: TRBV10-2; j_gene: TRBJ1-6; abundance: many; CDR3nt: TGCGCCAGCAGTGTGGCAGGGCGTAATTCACCCCTCCACTTT; CDR3aa: CASSVAGRNSPLHF
d_gene: TRBD2; v_gene: TRBV3-1; j_gene: TRBJ2-7; abundance: many; CDR3nt: TGTGCCAGCAGCCACGATGGACTAGCGGGAGTTTGGGGCGAGCAGTACTTC; CDR3aa: CASSHDGLAGVWGEQYF
d_gene: TRBD2; v_gene: TRBV5-1; j_gene: TRBJ2-1; abundance: medium-sized; CDR3nt: TGCGCCAGCAGCTTGGGGCTAGCGGGTCCGACAGTGAATGAGCAGTTCTTC; CDR3aa: CASSLGLAGPTVNEQFF
d_gene: TRBD2; v_gene: TRBV12-3/TRBV12-4; j_gene: TRBJ2-1; abundance: many; CDR3nt: TGTGCCAGCAGTTTAGCGGGAGGGCGGAATGAGCAGTTCTTC; CDR3aa: CASSLAGGRNEQFF
d_gene: .; v_gene: TRBV19; j_gene: TRBJ2-7; abundance: many; CDR3nt: TGTGCCAGTAGTATGTCGTGGGATAGCGGACTCTACGAGCAGTACTTC; CDR3aa: CASSMSWDSGLYEQYF
d_gene: .; v_gene: TRBV5-1; j_gene: TRBJ2-7; abundance: medium-sized; CDR3nt: TGCGCCAGCAGCTTCGGCGGGTCCTACGAGCAGTACTTC; CDR3aa: CASSFGGSYEQYF
d_gene: .; v_gene: TRBV28; j_gene: TRBJ2-1; abundance: many; CDR3nt: TGTGCCAGCATCGATGGGGGTTCCTACAATGAGCAGTTCTTC; CDR3aa: CASIDGGSYNEQFF
d_gene: TRBD1; v_gene: TRBV10-2; j_gene: TRBJ2-7; abundance: .; CDR3nt: TGCGCCAGCAGTGATATCCCGACAGGGTCCCACGAGCAGTACTTC; CDR3aa: CASSDIPTGSHEQYF
d_gene: .; v_gene: TRBV20-1; j_gene: TRBJ1-5; abundance: many; CDR3nt: TGCAGTGCCAGTGTAGCGGGGGGGGGGCAGCCCCAGCATTTT; CDR3aa: CSASVAGGGQPQHF
d_gene: .; v_gene: TRBV24-1; j_gene: TRBJ2-1; abundance: many; CDR3nt: TGTGCCACCGCCCTTACCCACAGCAATGAGCAGTTCTTC; CDR3aa: CATALTHSNEQFF
d_gene: .; v_gene: TRBV3-1; j_gene: TRBJ1-5; abundance: .; CDR3nt: TGTGCCAACAGCCTACGGGGCAATCAGCCCCAGCATTTT; CDR3aa: CANSLRGNQPQHF
d_gene: .; v_gene: TRBV29-1; j_gene: TRBJ1-2; abundance: many; CDR3nt: TGCAGCGTTTTCACTTCTGGCTACACCTTC; CDR3aa: CSVFTSGYTF
d_gene: .; v_gene: TRBV6-2/TRBV6-3; j_gene: TRBJ1-4; abundance: many; CDR3nt: TGTGCCAACCCTACGGGGGAGACTAATGAAAAACTGTTTTTT; CDR3aa: CANPTGETNEKLFF
d_gene: .; v_gene: TRBV28; j_gene: TRBJ1-2; abundance: medium-sized; CDR3nt: TGTGCCAGCAGTCCGTACGGGAACTATGGCTACACCTTC; CDR3aa: CASSPYGNYGYTF
d_gene: .; v_gene: TRBV18; j_gene: TRBJ2-7; abundance: many; CDR3nt: TGTGCCAGCTCACCCTGGGGAACAGCCTACGAGCAGTACTTC; CDR3aa: CASSPWGTAYEQYF
d_gene: .; v_gene: TRBV5-8; j_gene: TRBJ2-7; abundance: many; CDR3nt: TGTGCCAGCAGGCTCAACAGCGACGAGCAGTACTTC; CDR3aa: CASRLNSDEQYF
d_gene: .; v_gene: TRBV19; j_gene: TRBJ1-3; abundance: .; CDR3nt: TGCGCCAGTAGTGAACAGGCTGGAAACACCATATATTTT; CDR3aa: CASSEQAGNTIYF
d_gene: .; v_gene: TRBV27; j_gene: TRBJ2-2; abundance: medium-sized; CDR3nt: TGTGCCAGCAGTTTATATGGCGGGGAGCTGTTTTTT; CDR3aa: CASSLYGGELFF
d_gene: .; v_gene: TRBV27; j_gene: TRBJ1-2; abundance: many; CDR3nt: TGTGCCAGCAGTTTTTCACAGGGTAGAGGCTACACCTTC; CDR3aa: CASSFSQGRGYTF
d_gene: TRBD2; v_gene: TRBV27; j_gene: TRBJ2-7; abundance: many; CDR3nt: TGTGCCAGCAGTGGAACTAGCGGGATTTACGAGCAGTACTTC; CDR3aa: CASSGTSGIYEQYF
d_gene: .; v_gene: TRBV7-9; j_gene: TRBJ2-7; abundance: many; CDR3nt: TGTGCCAGCAGCCAGTGGGCAGAACCCTACGAGCAGTACTTC; CDR3aa: CASSQWAEPYEQYF
d_gene: .; v_gene: TRBV5-1; j_gene: TRBJ2-3; abundance: medium-sized; CDR3nt: TGCGCCAGCAGCCAGTTTTCGGGTTCCCCCACAGATACGCAGTATTTT; CDR3aa: CASSQFSGSPTDTQYF
d_gene: TRBD1; v_gene: TRBV24-1; j_gene: TRBJ1-1; abundance: many; CDR3nt: TGTGCCACAGGGGACAGGGGAGGGACTGAAGCTTTCTTT; CDR3aa: CATGDRGGTEAFF
d_gene: TRBD1; v_gene: TRBV19; j_gene: TRBJ1-5; abundance: medium-sized; CDR3nt: TGTGCCAGTAGTCCTCGACAGGGGCATAATCAGCCCCAGCATTTT; CDR3aa: CASSPRQGHNQPQHF
d_gene: .; v_gene: TRBV24-1; j_gene: TRBJ2-1; abundance: many; CDR3nt: TGTGCCACCAGTGACCCGGCCTACAATGAGCAGTTCTTC; CDR3aa: CATSDPAYNEQFF
d_gene: TRBD1; v_gene: TRBV7-9; j_gene: TRBJ1-1; abundance: many; CDR3nt: TGTGCCAGCAGCACCGGACAGGGGAGGGCTGAAGCTTTCTTT; CDR3aa: CASSTGQGRAEAFF
d_gene: TRBD2; v_gene: TRBV19; j_gene: TRBJ2-3; abundance: medium-sized; CDR3nt: TGTGCCAGTAGTTTAGGCGGGAGGAGCACAGATACGCAGTATTTT; CDR3aa: CASSLGGRSTDTQYF
d_gene: TRBD2; v_gene: TRBV28; j_gene: TRBJ2-3; abundance: medium-sized; CDR3nt: TGTGCCAGCAGTTCCGGACTAGCGGGAGACACAGATACGCAGTATTTT; CDR3aa: CASSSGLAGDTDTQYF
d_gene: .; v_gene: TRBV10-3; j_gene: TRBJ1-1; abundance: many; CDR3nt: TGTGCCATCAGCCTCGAAGGTGGGAACACTGAAGCTTTCTTT; CDR3aa: CAISLEGGNTEAFF
d_gene: .; v_gene: TRBV20-1; j_gene: TRBJ2-1; abundance: many; CDR3nt: TGCAGTGCTAGGGAGGTGGGAGGAGGAAATGAGCAGTTCTTC; CDR3aa: CSAREVGGGNEQFF
d_gene: TRBD2; v_gene: TRBV19; j_gene: TRBJ2-5; abundance: many; CDR3nt: TGTGCCAGTAGTCCCCTAGCGGGAGTAGAGACCCAGTACTTC; CDR3aa: CASSPLAGVETQYF
d_gene: .; v_gene: TRBV6-6; j_gene: TRBJ1-1; abundance: many; CDR3nt: TGTGCCAGCAGTTACGCTCTGAACACTGAAGCTTTCTTT; CDR3aa: CASSYALNTEAFF
d_gene: .; v_gene: TRBV9; j_gene: TRBJ2-5; abundance: many; CDR3nt: TGTGCCAGCAGTCGCCAGGGGACTCAAGAGACCCAGTACTTC; CDR3aa: CASSRQGTQETQYF
d_gene: TRBD2; v_gene: TRBV4-1; j_gene: TRBJ2-1; abundance: many; CDR3nt: TGCGCCAGCAGCCTCGGACTAGCGGTAATCAATGAGCAGTTCTTC; CDR3aa: CASSLGLAVINEQFF
d_gene: TRBD2; v_gene: TRBV9; j_gene: TRBJ2-5; abundance: medium-sized; CDR3nt: TGTGCCAGCAGCCCTAGTGGCGGGAGGGGGGAGACCCAGTACTTC; CDR3aa: CASSPSGGRGETQYF